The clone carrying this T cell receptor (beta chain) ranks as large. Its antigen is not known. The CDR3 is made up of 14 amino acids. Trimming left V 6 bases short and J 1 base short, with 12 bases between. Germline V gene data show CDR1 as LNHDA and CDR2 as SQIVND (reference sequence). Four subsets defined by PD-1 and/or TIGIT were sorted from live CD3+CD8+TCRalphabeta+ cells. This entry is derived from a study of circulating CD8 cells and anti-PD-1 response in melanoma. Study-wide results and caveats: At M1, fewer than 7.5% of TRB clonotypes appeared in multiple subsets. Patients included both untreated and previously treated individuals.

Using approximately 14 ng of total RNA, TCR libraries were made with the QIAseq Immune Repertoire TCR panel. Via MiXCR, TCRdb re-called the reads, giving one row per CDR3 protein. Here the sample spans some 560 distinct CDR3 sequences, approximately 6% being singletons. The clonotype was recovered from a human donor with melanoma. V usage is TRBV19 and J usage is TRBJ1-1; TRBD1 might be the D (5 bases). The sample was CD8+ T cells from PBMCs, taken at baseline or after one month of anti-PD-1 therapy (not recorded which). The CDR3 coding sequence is TGTGCCAGTAGGCTGGGGGACGGGAACACTGAAGCTTTCTTT. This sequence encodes CASRLGDGNTEAFF. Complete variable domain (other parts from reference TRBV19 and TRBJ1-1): DGGITQSPKYLFRKEGQNVTLSCEQNLNHDAMYWYRQDPGQGLRLIYYSQIVNDFQKGDIAEGYSVSREKKESFPLTVTSAQKNPTAFYLCASRLGDGNTEAFFGQGTRLTVV.